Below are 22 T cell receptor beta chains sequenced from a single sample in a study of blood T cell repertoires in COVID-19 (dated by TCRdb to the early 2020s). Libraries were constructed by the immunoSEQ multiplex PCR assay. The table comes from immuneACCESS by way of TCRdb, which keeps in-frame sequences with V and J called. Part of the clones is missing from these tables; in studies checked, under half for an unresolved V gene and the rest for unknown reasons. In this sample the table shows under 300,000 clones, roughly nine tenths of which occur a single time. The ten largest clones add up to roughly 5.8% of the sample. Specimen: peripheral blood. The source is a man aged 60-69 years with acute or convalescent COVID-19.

CDR3 protein: CASSRVSGRRGTDTQYF. For the CDR3, the DNA is TGTGCCAGCAGTCGGGTTAGCGGGAGGAGGGGCACAGATACGCAGTATTTT. V gene TRBV27 combines with J gene TRBJ2-3; 10 bases are shared with TRBD2. CDR3 length: 17 residues. With 5 bases clipped from V and 1 base from J, the junction kept 9 bases outside the gene matches. Looked up from germline, CDR1 is MNHEY and CDR2 is SMNVEV (reference sequence).

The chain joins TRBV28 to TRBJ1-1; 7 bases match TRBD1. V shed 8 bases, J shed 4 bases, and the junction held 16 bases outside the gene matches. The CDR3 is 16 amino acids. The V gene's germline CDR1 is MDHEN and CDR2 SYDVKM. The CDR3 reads CASWGPGGPRGTEAFF. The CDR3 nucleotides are TGTGCCAGCTGGGGCCCAGGGGGGCCTCGCGGCACTGAAGCTTTCTTT.

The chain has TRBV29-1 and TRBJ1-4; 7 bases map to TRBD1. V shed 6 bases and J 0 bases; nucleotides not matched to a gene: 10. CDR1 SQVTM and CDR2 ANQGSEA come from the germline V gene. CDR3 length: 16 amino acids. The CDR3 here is CSVSGTASSTNEKLFF. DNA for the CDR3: TGCAGCGTGTCCGGGACAGCCTCATCAACTAATGAAAAACTGTTTTTT.

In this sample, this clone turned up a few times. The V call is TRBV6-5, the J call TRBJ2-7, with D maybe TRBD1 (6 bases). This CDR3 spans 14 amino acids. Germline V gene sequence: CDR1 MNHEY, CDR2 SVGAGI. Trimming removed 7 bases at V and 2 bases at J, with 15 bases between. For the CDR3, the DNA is TGTGCCAGCACACACTTGACAGGAACCTACGAGCAGTACTTC. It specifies CASTHLTGTYEQYF.

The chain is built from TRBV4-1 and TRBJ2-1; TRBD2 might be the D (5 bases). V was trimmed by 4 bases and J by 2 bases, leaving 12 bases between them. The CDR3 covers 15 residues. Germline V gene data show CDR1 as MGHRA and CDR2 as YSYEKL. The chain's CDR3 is CASSLGRGPYNEQFF. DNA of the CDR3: TGCGCCAGCAGCCTGGGGAGAGGTCCCTACAATGAGCAGTTCTTC.

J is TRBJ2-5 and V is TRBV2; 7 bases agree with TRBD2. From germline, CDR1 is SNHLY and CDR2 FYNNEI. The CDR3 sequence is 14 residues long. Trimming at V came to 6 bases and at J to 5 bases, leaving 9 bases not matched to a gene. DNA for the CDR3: TGTGCCAGCAGGGCCTTGGCGGGAGAGGAGACCCAGTACTTC. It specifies CASRALAGEETQYF.

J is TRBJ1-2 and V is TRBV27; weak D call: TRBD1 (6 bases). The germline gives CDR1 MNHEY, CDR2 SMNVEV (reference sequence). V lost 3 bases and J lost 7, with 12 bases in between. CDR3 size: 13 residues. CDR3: CASSFRGALGYTF. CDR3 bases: TGTGCCAGCAGTTTTCGGGGGGCGCTTGGCTACACCTTC.

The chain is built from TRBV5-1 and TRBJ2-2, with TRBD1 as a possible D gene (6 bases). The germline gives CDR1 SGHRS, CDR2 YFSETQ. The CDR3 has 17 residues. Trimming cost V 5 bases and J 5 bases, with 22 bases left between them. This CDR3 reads CASSPNDRRARTGELFF. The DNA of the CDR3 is TGCGCCAGCAGTCCAAATGACAGGCGGGCGCGGACCGGGGAGCTGTTTTTT.

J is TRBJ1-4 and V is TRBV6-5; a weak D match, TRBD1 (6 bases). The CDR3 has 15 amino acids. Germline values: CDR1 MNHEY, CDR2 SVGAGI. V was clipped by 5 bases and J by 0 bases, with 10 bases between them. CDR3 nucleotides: TGTGCCAGCAGTAACAGACAGGCAACTAATGAAAAACTGTTTTTT. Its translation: CASSNRQATNEKLFF.

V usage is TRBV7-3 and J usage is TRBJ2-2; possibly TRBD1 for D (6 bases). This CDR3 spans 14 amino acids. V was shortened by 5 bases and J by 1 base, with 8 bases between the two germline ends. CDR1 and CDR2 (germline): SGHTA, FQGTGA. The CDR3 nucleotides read TGTGCCAGCAGCCAGGGGATGAACACCGGGGAGCTGTTTTTT. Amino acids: CASSQGMNTGELFF.

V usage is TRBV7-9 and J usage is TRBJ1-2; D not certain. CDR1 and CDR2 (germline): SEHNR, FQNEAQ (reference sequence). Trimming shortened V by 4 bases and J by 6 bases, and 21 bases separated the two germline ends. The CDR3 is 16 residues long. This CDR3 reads CASSSPPDAVRDGYTF. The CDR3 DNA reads TGTGCCAGCAGCTCACCTCCAGACGCAGTTCGGGATGGCTACACCTTC. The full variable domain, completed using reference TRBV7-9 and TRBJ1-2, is DTGVSQNPRHKITKRGQNVTFRCDPISEHNRLYWYRQTLGQGPEFLTYFQNEAQLEKSRLLSDRFSAERPKGSFSTLEIQRTEQGDSAMYLCASSSPPDAVRDGYTFGSGTRLTVV.

The CDR3 nucleotides read TGTGCCAGCAGCGAATCGATACTGGGCAATCAGCCCCAGCATTTT. Translated, it gives CASSESILGNQPQHF. V usage is TRBV7-2 and J usage is TRBJ1-5; D is unresolved. The germline CDR1 and CDR2 sequences are SGHTA and FQGNSA. Trimming stripped 5 bases from V and 2 bases from J, with 13 bases between. CDR3 length: 15 amino acids.

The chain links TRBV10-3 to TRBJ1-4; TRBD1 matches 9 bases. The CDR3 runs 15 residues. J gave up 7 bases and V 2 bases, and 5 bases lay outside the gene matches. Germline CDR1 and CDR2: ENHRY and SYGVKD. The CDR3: CAISEGQGIGEKLFF. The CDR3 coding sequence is TGTGCCATCAGTGAGGGACAGGGGATCGGTGAAAAACTGTTTTTT.

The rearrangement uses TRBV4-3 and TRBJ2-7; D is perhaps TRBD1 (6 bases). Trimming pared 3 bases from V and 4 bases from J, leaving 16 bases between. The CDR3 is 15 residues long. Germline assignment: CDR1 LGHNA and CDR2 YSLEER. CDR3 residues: CASSHSWGQGYEQYF. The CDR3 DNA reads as TGCGCCAGCAGCCATTCCTGGGGGCAGGGGTACGAGCAGTACTTC.

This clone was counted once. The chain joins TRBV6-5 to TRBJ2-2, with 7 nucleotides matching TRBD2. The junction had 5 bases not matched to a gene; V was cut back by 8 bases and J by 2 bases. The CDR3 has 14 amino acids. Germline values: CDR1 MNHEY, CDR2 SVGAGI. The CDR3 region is CASWGTINTGELFF. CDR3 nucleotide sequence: TGTGCCAGCTGGGGGACTATCAACACCGGGGAGCTGTTTTTT.

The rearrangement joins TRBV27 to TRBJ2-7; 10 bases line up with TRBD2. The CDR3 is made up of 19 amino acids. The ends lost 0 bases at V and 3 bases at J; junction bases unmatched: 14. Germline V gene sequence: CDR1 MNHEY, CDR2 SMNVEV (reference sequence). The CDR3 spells CASSLSMGRVTSGNYEQYF. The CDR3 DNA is TGTGCCAGCAGTTTATCGATGGGGCGGGTCACTAGCGGGAACTACGAGCAGTACTTC.

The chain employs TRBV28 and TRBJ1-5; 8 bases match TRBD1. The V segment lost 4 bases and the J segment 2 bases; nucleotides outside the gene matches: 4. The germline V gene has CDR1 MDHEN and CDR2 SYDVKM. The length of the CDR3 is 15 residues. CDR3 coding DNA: TGTGCCAGCAGTTCGACAGGGGTGGGCAATCAGCCCCAGCATTTT. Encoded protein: CASSSTGVGNQPQHF.

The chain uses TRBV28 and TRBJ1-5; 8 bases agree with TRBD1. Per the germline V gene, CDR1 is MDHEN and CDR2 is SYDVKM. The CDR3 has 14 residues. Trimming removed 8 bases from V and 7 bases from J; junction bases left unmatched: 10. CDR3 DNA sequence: TGTGCCAGCGGTAACAGGGGGGTCGGCCAGCCCCAGCATTTT. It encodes CASGNRGVGQPQHF. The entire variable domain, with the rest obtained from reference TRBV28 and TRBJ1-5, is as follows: DVKVTQSSRYLVKRTGEKVFLECVQDMDHENMFWYRQDPGLGLRLIYFSYDVKMKEKGDIPEGYSVSREKKERFSLILESASTNQTSMYLCASGNRGVGQPQHFGDGTRLSIL.

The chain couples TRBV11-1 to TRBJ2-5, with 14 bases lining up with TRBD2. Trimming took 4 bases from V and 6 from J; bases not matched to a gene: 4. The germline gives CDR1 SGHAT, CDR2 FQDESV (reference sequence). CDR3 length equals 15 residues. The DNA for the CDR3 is TGTGCCAGCAGCTGGGGGACTAGCGGGAGTCAGACCCAGTACTTC. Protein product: CASSWGTSGSQTQYF. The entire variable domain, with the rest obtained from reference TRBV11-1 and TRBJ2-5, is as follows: EAEVAQSPRYKITEKSQAVAFWCDPISGHATLYWYRQILGQGPELLVQFQDESVVDDSQLPKDRFSAERLKGVDSTLKIQPAELGDSAMYLCASSWGTSGSQTQYFGPGTRLLVL.

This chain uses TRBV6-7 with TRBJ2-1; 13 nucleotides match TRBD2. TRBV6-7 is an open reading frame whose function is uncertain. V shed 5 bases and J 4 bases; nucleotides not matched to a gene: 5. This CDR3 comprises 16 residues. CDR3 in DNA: TGTGCCAGCAGTCCCTGGACTAGCGGGAGTTACAATGAGCAGTTCTTC. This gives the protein CASSPWTSGSYNEQFF.

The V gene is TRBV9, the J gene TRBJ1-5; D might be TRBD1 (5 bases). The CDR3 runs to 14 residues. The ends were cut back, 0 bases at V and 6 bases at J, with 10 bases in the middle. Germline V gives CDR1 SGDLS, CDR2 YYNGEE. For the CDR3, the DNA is TGTGCCAGCAGCGTAGCGGGCGGGGGTCAGCCCCAGCATTTT. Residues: CASSVAGGGQPQHF.

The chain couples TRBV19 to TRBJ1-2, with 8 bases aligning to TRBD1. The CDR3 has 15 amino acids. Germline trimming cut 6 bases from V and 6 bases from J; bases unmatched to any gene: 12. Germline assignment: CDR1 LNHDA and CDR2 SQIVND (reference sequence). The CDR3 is CASRGQAPELHGYTF. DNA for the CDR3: TGTGCCAGTAGGGGACAGGCCCCCGAACTCCATGGCTACACCTTC.